Listed below are T cell receptor beta chains from one sample, sequenced in a study of shared clonotypes between healthy human individuals. Assay: immunoSEQ multiplex PCR; the TCRdb copy retains only in-frame clones and omits some. This sample has 2 million to 3 million clones; approximately 94% occur once, and the top ten carry around 0.4%. The sample taken for sequencing was naive CD4+ T cells from PBMCs. All receptors derive from a man younger than 35 in good health. Some clones in this sample may be carry-over from other donors' samples. CDR3s include the opening cysteine and the closing phenylalanine or tryptophan. D genes are given only for firm matches. A clone size is listed for some rows: how often the clone was seen (once, few, many), or a class if it is expanded.

TRBD1	TRBV7-8	TRBJ2-1	once	TGTGCCAGCAGCCTCATGGGACAGGGACTACTCAATGAGCAGTTCTTC	CASSLMGQGLLNEQFF
NA	TRBV6-5	TRBJ1-3	NA	TGTGCCAGCAGTTACTCGGGAATAAACTCTGGAAACACCATATATTTT	CASSYSGINSGNTIYF
NA	TRBV19	TRBJ1-5	NA	TGTGCCAGTAGTATTGGTACCCAGCAGCCCCAGCATTTT	CASSIGTQQPQHF
NA	TRBV27	TRBJ2-7	once	TGTGCCAGCAGTTACTACAGGGGAGGGCTATTGGAGCAGTACTTC	CASSYYRGGLLEQYF
NA	TRBV27	TRBJ1-2	once	TGTGCCAGCAGTTTACGCGCTAACTATGGCTACACCTTC	CASSLRANYGYTF
TRBD2	TRBV7-3	TRBJ2-2	NA	TGTGCCAGCAGCTTATTCGCGGGAGTAGATACCGGGGAGCTGTTTTTT	CASSLFAGVDTGELFF
NA	TRBV2	TRBJ2-7	NA	TGTGCCAGCGTTTTCGGCTCCCAACCGCGGGAGCAGTACTTC	CASVFGSQPREQYF
NA	TRBV21-1	TRBJ1-4	NA	TGTGCCAGCAGCTATCCACGGCCATCACAAGATGAAAAACTGTTTTTT	CASSYPRPSQDEKLFF
TRBD2	TRBV5-6	TRBJ2-1	NA	TGTGCCAGCAGCTCCACTGTGGGAGCGGGGGCCTACAATGAGCAGTTCTTC	CASSSTVGAGAYNEQFF
TRBD1	TRBV10-3	TRBJ2-2	NA	TGTGCCATCAGTGGACAGGGGGCGCGGGGGATCTCCGGGGAGCTGTTTTTT	CAISGQGARGISGELFF
NA	TRBV19	TRBJ1-4	NA	TGTGCCAGTAGTATCCACTTACAGCTCCTCGAACCCTCAACTAATGAAAAACTGTTTTTT	CASSIHLQLLEPSTNEKLFF
TRBD2	TRBV5-1	TRBJ2-1	NA	TGCGCCAGCAGCTTGGAAGCTAGCGGGAGGTACAATGAGCAGTTCTTC	CASSLEASGRYNEQFF
NA	TRBV18	TRBJ1-1	few	TGTGCCAGTACTACTACCCGGAACACTGAAGCTTTCTTT	CASTTTRNTEAFF
TRBD2	TRBV30	TRBJ2-1	NA	TGTGCCTGGGAGAGCGGGAGCGTCAATGAGCAGTTCTTC	CAWESGSVNEQFF
TRBD2	TRBV5-6	TRBJ2-2	NA	TGTGCCGGACGGGGGGACACCGGGGAGCTGTTTTTT	CAGRGDTGELFF
TRBD2	TRBV29-1	TRBJ2-3	NA	TGCAGCGTCGAGGGTCTAGCGGGGAACACAGATACGCAGTATTTT	CSVEGLAGNTDTQYF
NA	TRBV5-4	TRBJ1-4	NA	TGTGCCAGCAGCTTGGGGCGATTTGCAACTAATGAAAAACTGTTTTTT	CASSLGRFATNEKLFF
TRBD1	TRBV7-2	TRBJ1-1	NA	TGTGCCAGCAGTCGACAGGGCGGCGGCACTGAAGCTTTCTTT	CASSRQGGGTEAFF
NA	TRBV5-1	TRBJ2-2	NA	TGCGCCAGCAGCTTTAGGGGGTTAGATTCCGGGGAGCTGTTTTTT	CASSFRGLDSGELFF
NA	TRBV29-1	TRBJ1-2	NA	TGCAGCTCCGAGGACAGAGATGGCTACACCTTC	CSSEDRDGYTF
NA	TRBV7-9	TRBJ1-1	NA	TGTGCCAGCAGCTTAGATCCGTCCACTGAAGCTTTCTTT	CASSLDPSTEAFF
NA	TRBV4-3	TRBJ2-6	NA	TGCGCCAGCAGCCAAGAACTGGGGACGGGACGCTCTGGGGCCAACGTCCTGACTTTC	CASSQELGTGRSGANVLTF
TRBD2	TRBV27	TRBJ2-1	NA	TGTGCCAGCAGTTTTATGGCGGGAGGGCCGATTGAGCAGTTCTTC	CASSFMAGGPIEQFF
TRBD2	TRBV28	TRBJ2-1	NA	TGTGCCAGCAGCAAACTAGCGGGAGCTGAGGTGAAGCAGTTCTTC	CASSKLAGAEVKQFF
NA	TRBV28	TRBJ2-2	NA	TGTGCCAGCAGGTGGGGAGAGAACACCGGGGAGCTGTTTTTT	CASRWGENTGELFF
TRBD1	TRBV6-4	TRBJ2-1	NA	TGTGCCAGCAGTGACCACCGGGACAGTGTGTACAATGAGCAGTTCTTC	CASSDHRDSVYNEQFF
TRBD2	TRBV4-1	TRBJ2-5	NA	TGCGCCAGCAGCCAAGCCGATAGCGGGAGATATGGGGAGACCCAGTACTTC	CASSQADSGRYGETQYF
TRBD2	TRBV2	TRBJ2-1	NA	TGTGCCAGCAGGGAGCGGGAAAGCTCCTACAATGAGCAGTTCTTC	CASRERESSYNEQFF
TRBD2	TRBV11-1	TRBJ2-1	NA	TGTGCCAGCAGCATCGGGACTAGCGGGAGGTCTGATGAGCAGTTCTTC	CASSIGTSGRSDEQFF
NA	TRBV11-2	TRBJ2-3	NA	TGTGCCAGCAGCTTAGGTGTTAGCACAGATACGCAGTATTTT	CASSLGVSTDTQYF
NA	TRBV18	TRBJ1-2	NA	TGTGCCAGCTCACCTACGGAGAATCGCGCTATCTATGGCTACACCTTC	CASSPTENRAIYGYTF
NA	TRBV19	TRBJ1-5	NA	TGTGCCAGTAGTATTAGGTTGGGGGGAATCGGACAGCCCCAGCATTTT	CASSIRLGGIGQPQHF
NA	TRBV5-5	TRBJ2-7	NA	TGTGCCAGCAGCTTGGGACCCGCACGGCAGTCCGGGAAGCAGTACTTC	CASSLGPARQSGKQYF
NA	TRBV19	TRBJ1-4	NA	TGTGCCAGTAGGAGGGCCAGCAACCTCCCTAATGAAAAACTGTTTTTT	CASRRASNLPNEKLFF
NA	TRBV28	TRBJ1-2	NA	TGTGCCAGCACAGGGGACCTCCGCTATGGCTACACCTTC	CASTGDLRYGYTF
NA	TRBV2	TRBJ2-5	NA	TGTGCCAGCAGCGAACCAGGGCGGGAGACCCAGTACTTC	CASSEPGRETQYF
NA	TRBV19	TRBJ1-5	NA	TGTGCCGGTGGTGCGGGATTTAGTAATCAGCCCCAGCATTTT	CAGGAGFSNQPQHF
TRBD2	TRBV7-6	TRBJ2-7	NA	TGTGCCAGCAGCTACGGACTAAGCGGGAGGCTCCCCGGGCACGAGCAGTACTTC	CASSYGLSGRLPGHEQYF
NA	TRBV9	TRBJ1-4	NA	TGTGCCAGCAGCGTAGACCCCGGAGGGAATGAAAAACTGTTTTTT	CASSVDPGGNEKLFF
TRBD2	TRBV5-1	TRBJ2-7	NA	TGCGCCAGCAGCTTGGCGGGGGGACTAGCGACCGAGCAGTACTTC	CASSLAGGLATEQYF
TRBD1	TRBV28	TRBJ1-3	NA	TGTGCCAGCAGTCTTCGGACAGGAGGTCACACCATATATTTT	CASSLRTGGHTIYF
NA	TRBV7-9	TRBJ1-1	NA	TGTGCCAGCAGCTTAATGGGCAGCACCACTGAAGCTTTCTTT	CASSLMGSTTEAFF
NA	TRBV5-1	TRBJ2-5	NA	TGCGCCAGCAGCTACACAGGGTCGCAAGAGACCCAGTACTTC	CASSYTGSQETQYF
NA	TRBV5-1	TRBJ2-3	NA	TGCGCCAGCACACGTGGGGGGGCCACAGATACGCAGTATTTT	CASTRGGATDTQYF
NA	TRBV10-3	TRBJ1-4	NA	TGTGCCATCAGTGACGGGACCACCAAAAAACTGTTTTTT	CAISDGTTKKLFF
NA	TRBV7-9	TRBJ1-3	few	TGTGCCAGCAGCTTTGGGGGTCCTGGAAACACCATATATTTT	CASSFGGPGNTIYF
TRBD2	TRBV18	TRBJ2-5	NA	TGTGCCAGCTCACCGTTAGCGGGAGTAGGGGAGACCCAGTACTTC	CASSPLAGVGETQYF
NA	TRBV9	TRBJ1-4	NA	TGTGCCAGCAGCGGCGGGGCAGCAACTAATGAAAAACTGTTTTTT	CASSGGAATNEKLFF
NA	TRBV5-1	TRBJ1-4	NA	TGCGCCAGCAGCTTGGGGGCAACTAATGAAAAACTGTTTTTT	CASSLGATNEKLFF
NA	TRBV6-6	TRBJ1-1	few	TGTGCCAGCTCTGTTGCCAGGGAGGCTTTCTTT	CASSVAREAFF